These T cell receptor beta chains were read from a single sample in a study of CD8 T cells in Susac syndrome. MiXCR was run by TCRdb on the immunoSEQ multiplex PCR reads, yielding one entry per CDR3 protein. The table has about 25,000 distinct CDR3 sequences, 90% to 95% seen once; the top ten hold roughly 0.27%. Sample: CD8+ T cells from PBMCs. These receptor sequences come from a human donor in good health. Both conserved end residues are part of each CDR3. Fields, in order: J gene, clone size, D gene, V gene, CDR3 protein, CDR3 DNA. A D gene is named only where the DNA matches it firmly. Some rows have no size entry. The others give once, few or many, or a class for an expanded clone.

>TRBJ1-1|NA|NA|TRBV10-2
CASSATGNTEAFF
TGCGCCAGCAGTGCGACAGGGAACACTGAAGCTTTCTTT
>TRBJ2-1|NA|NA|TRBV11-2
CASSFSSSYNEQFF
TGTGCCAGCAGCTTTTCGAGCTCCTACAATGAGCAGTTCTTC
>TRBJ2-1|once|NA|TRBV6-5
CASSYRGRHEQFF
TGTGCCAGCAGTTACAGGGGACGGCATGAGCAGTTCTTC
>TRBJ2-7|once|TRBD2|TRBV4-1
CASSLSGGGRHEQHF
TGCGCCAGCAGCCTGTCTGGCGGGGGTCGCCACGAGCAGCACTTC
>TRBJ2-3|once|NA|TRBV12-3/TRBV12-4
CASSLMGDTQYF
TGTGCCAGCAGTTTAATGGGAGATACGCAGTATTTT
>TRBJ2-5|NA|TRBD2|TRBV9
CASSVSGGARETQYF
TGTGCCAGCAGCGTGAGCGGGGGGGCCCGGGAGACCCAGTACTTC
>TRBJ2-2|NA|NA|TRBV24-1
CATSDSTTGELFF
TGTGCCACCAGTGATTCCACCACCGGGGAGCTGTTTTTT